Presented here are 4 T cell receptor beta chains from one specimen sequenced in a study of human T cells and chemical hapten exposure. TCRdb called the RACE reads again in MiXCR, with one record for every CDR3 protein. The data contain about 52,000 distinct CDR3 sequences, over 9.5% of them singletons. Time point: patch test 3, about 24 weeks after DPC sensitization. As for treatment: therapeutic diphenylcyclopropenone sensitization with weekly scalp DPC. The starting material was whole blood, obtained in connection with sensitization to the hapten diphenylcyclopropenone (DPC). The receptors come from a woman aged 40-49 years with alopecia areata. Some clones in this sample may be carry-over from other donors' samples.

The sample holds a few counts of this clonotype. The chain uses TRBV29-1 and TRBJ2-3; 8 bases agree with TRBD1. The CDR3 is 13 residues long. Germline-derived CDR1 and CDR2 are SQVTM and ANQGSEA. V gave up 4 bases and J gave up 6 bases; unmatched junction bases: 6. CDR3 bases: TGCAGCGTTGCGCAGGGGGCCACGGATACGCAGTATTTT. Translated, it gives CSVAQGATDTQYF.

This chain connects TRBV20-1 to TRBJ1-2, with TRBD1 matching 7 bases. Germline trimming cut 0 bases from V and 2 bases from J; bases unmatched to any gene: 6. The CDR3 contains 15 residues. Per germline, CDR1 DFQATT and CDR2 SNEGSKA (reference sequence). CDR3 loop: CSARDPGGANYGYTF. The CDR3 DNA reads as TGCAGTGCTAGAGACCCAGGGGGGGCAAACTATGGCTACACCTTC.

This clonotype was recorded many times. The genes are TRBV20-1 and TRBJ2-7; 8 nucleotides agree with TRBD2. The junction had 14 bases not matched to a gene; V was cut back by 6 bases and J by 7 bases. The CDR3 length is 14 residues. Looked up from germline, CDR1 is DFQATT and CDR2 is SNEGSKA (reference sequence). The CDR3 here is CSAPKWRGASEQYF. CDR3 DNA: TGCAGTGCCCCTAAGTGGCGGGGGGCGTCAGAGCAGTACTTC.

The DNA of the CDR3 is TGTGCCAGCATTAAGGGAGGCACAGATACGCAGTATTTT. Translated, it gives CASIKGGTDTQYF. The J gene is TRBJ2-3, the V gene TRBV6-2 or TRBV6-3, with D tentatively TRBD2 (5 bases). There are 13 residues in the CDR3. CDR1 MNHEY and CDR2 SVGEGT come from the germline V gene. Deletions cut 7 bases from V and 1 base from J, with 9 bases between.